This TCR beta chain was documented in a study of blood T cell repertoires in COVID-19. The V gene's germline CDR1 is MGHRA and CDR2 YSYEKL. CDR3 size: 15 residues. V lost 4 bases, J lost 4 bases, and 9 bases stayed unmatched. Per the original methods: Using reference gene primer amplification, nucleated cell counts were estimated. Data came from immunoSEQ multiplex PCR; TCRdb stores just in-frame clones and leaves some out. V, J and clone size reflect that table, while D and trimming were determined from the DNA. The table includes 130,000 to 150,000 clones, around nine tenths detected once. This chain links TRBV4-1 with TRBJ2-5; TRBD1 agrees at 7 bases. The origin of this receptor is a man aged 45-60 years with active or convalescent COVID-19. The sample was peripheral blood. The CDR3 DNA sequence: TGCGCCAGCAGCCCGCGACAGGGCAGCGGAGAGACCCAGTACTTC. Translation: CASSPRQGSGETQYF.